This TCR beta chain emerged from a study of blood T cell repertoires in COVID-19. The wider study: The samples span acute and convalescent COVID-19 from the United States, Italy and Spain. T cells, B-cell-depleted T cells, or PBMCs supplied cDNA or gDNA.

The CDR3 covers 16 residues. V shed 0 bases and J 0 bases; nucleotides not matched to a gene: 5. The germline CDR1 and CDR2 sequences are SGHNT and YYREEE (reference sequence). As handled by the study authors: Amplification from reference gene primers served as the basis for estimated nucleated cell counts. Measured with immunoSEQ multiplex PCR; TCRdb has only the in-frame clones, and not every one. That table supplies the V and J calls and clone size; D and trimming were determined from the DNA. The table has 95,000 to 110,000 clones, 70% to 90% seen once. The chain is built from TRBV5-4 and TRBJ2-5; 7 bases align to TRBD2. The sample was peripheral blood. The receptor comes from a man aged 50-60 years in a cohort sampled during active COVID-19. CDR3 sequence: CASSLGPRGNQETQYF. The CDR3 region has the DNA TGTGCCAGCAGCTTGGGGCCGCGGGGGAACCAAGAGACCCAGTACTTC.